This T cell receptor (beta chain) was identified during a study of blood T cell repertoires in COVID-19. The wider study: The cDNA or gDNA used as material had been derived from T cells, B-cell-depleted T cells, or PBMCs.

From germline, CDR1 is SGHAT and CDR2 FQDESV (reference sequence). This CDR3 spans 16 amino acids. J lost 7 bases, V lost 1 base, and 7 bases had no gene match. In the original analysis: Estimates of nucleated cell counts were drawn from the amplification of reference gene primers. This table comes from immunoSEQ multiplex PCR, and its TCRdb copy is limited to in-frame clones, with some not included. V and J calls and clone size come straight from that table; D and trimming were deduced from the DNA. The sample shows hundreds of thousands of clones, around 88% of them seen only once. The study recruited people aged roughly 18 to 100 years across under 25 US areas. Cohort 3 donors were reported recovered after two negative PCRs, clearance, or symptom resolution.

The chain has TRBV11-1 and TRBJ2-1; TRBD2 matches at 10 bases. The receptor's source is a woman aged 25 to 39 who had recovered from COVID-19. What was sequenced was PBMCs or T cells enriched from blood (not recorded which). CDR3: CASSLEASGRSNEQFF. CDR3 nucleotide sequence: TGTGCCAGCAGCTTAGAGGCTAGCGGGAGAAGTAATGAGCAGTTCTTC.